Included here is one TCR beta chain sequence, with context. The data belong to a study of T cell changes during pregnancy in multiple sclerosis. The table came from immunoSEQ multiplex PCR; TCRdb's copy has only in-frame clones and leaves some out. Among around 51,000 clones listed, 93% were seen once. CDR1 MNHNY and CDR2 SVGAGI come from the germline V gene (reference sequence). The CDR3 loop spans 14 amino acids. Trimming took 6 bases from V and 1 from J; bases not matched to a gene: 2. Sequences were derived from peripheral blood, sampled in the second trimester of pregnancy. The clonotype originates from a female donor with multiple sclerosis, enrolled in a pregnancy study. The gene calls are TRBV6-6 and TRBJ2-7; 11 nucleotides match TRBD2. The CDR3: CASRTSGGSYEQYF. The CDR3 DNA sequence: TGTGCCAGCAGAACTAGCGGGGGTTCCTACGAGCAGTACTTC.